This T cell receptor beta chain was retrieved from a study of beta chain features in type 1 diabetes (dated by TCRdb to about 2018). For the wider study: No differences in mean age, gender distribution, total cell number or subset yield were found between patients and healthy donors. A total of roughly 99 million sorted cells were examined across all samples, and the number of cells per subset was strongly correlated with RNA yield. Naive and central memory subsets were obtained from all 30 or so donors, but regulatory and stem cell-like memory subsets were isolated from only 8 patients and roughly 8 healthy donors. The study compared TCRB repertoires of sorted circulating CD4+ T cell subsets between recently diagnosed type 1 diabetes patients and matched healthy donors. Study-wide conclusions, independent of this receptor: Because the HLA sub-analyses included only small numbers of individuals, any influence of HLA type on TCRB rearrangement was left unresolved. In all four CD4+ subsets, TCRB CDR3 length was moderately but significantly shorter in type 1 diabetes patients. Sequencing cDNA rather than genomic DNA could over-represent highly expressing activated cells, although activation and CD3 levels did not differ between groups. Shorter templates might have been favored by PCR, but patient and control samples were amplified and corrected together, so both groups would have been affected equally by any skew. The naive, central memory and regulatory TCRB repertoires appeared to resemble one another more closely among patients than among healthy donors. Patients with type 1 diabetes made fewer insertions and deleted more nucleotides at VDJ recombination sites, implying thymic rearrangement abnormalities.

The entire isolated RNA was reverse transcribed using the High Capacity cDNA Reverse Transcription Kit, and thus expressed TCRB transcripts were sequenced. Naive, central memory and regulatory T cell samples underwent deep immunoSEQ sequencing, averaging about 3.57 million total reads per sample. After sorted cells were lysed in RLT buffer, RNA was extracted with DNase-treated RNeasy Micro or Mini kits, with the choice depending on cell number. Each cell subset was processed separately to prevent cross-contamination, with patient and healthy donor samples processed together. TCRB sequences were amplified from cDNA with the immunoSEQ multiplex PCR, producing 87-bp fragments spanning the CDR3 region. Amplicons were sequenced on the Illumina HiSeq platform. Regarding the original processing steps: PCR bias was corrected computationally using synthetic template baselines, and reads within Hamming distance 2 were collapsed, with unmergeable singletons discarded. Reads were aligned against IMGT to assign V, D and J genes, CDR3 length and insertions or deletions at six rearrangement sites. Within each subset, clonotype counts were normalized to sorted cell number, after which true diversity and Gini coefficients were computed with the tcR R package. The overlap coefficient, calculated on TCRB nucleotide sequences, was used to quantify repertoire sharing. Sourced from immuneACCESS, this table was stored by TCRdb with only in-frame sequences that have V and J called. A share of the clones is absent; for the studies checked, an unresolved V gene accounts for under half, and the remainder has no known explanation. V and J calls and clone size are as listed in that table; D and trimming were resolved from the DNA. This sample comprises roughly 300,000 clones, roughly 15% of them detected only once. Clones ranked in the top ten supply approximately 7% of the sample.

Points on this clone: Its binding antigen is unknown. No clone much larger than this one lies a single base away; base qualities are absent.

The CDR3 sequence holds 13 residues, the cysteine and phenylalanine included. The kept DNA is CDR3 alone, 39 bases in frame from the first base. V drops 5 bases and J drops 3 bases, leaving 11 bases in between. CDR1 and CDR2, per the germline V gene, are SGHTA and FQGNSA. Each donor gave one peripheral blood draw, averaging roughly 100 mL, which was collected into heparinised tubes. Naive, central memory, regulatory and stem cell-like memory CD4+ T cells were sorted on a BD FACSAria II using a panel including CD45RO, CCR7, CD25, CD127, CD95 and CD27. Purity was above 95% for every sorted population. PBMCs were isolated right away by Lymphoprep density gradient centrifugation and were stained directly, without culture. So that batch effects would be minimized, each experiment stained and sorted samples in pairs, pairing one healthy donor with one patient.

The TCR sequence derives from a man younger than 45 in good health. Recombination joined TRBV7-2 with TRBJ2-7; there is no confident call for the D gene. The sample comprised central memory CD4+ T cells from blood. The CDR3 region: CASSTLAGYEQYF. The bases are TGTGCCAGCAGCACATTGGCCGGCTACGAGCAGTACTTC.